This entry features one TCR beta chain sequence. The authors prepared the TCRbeta library with unique molecular identifiers. TCRdb reprocessed the PCR reads via MiXCR and lists one record per CDR3 protein. The profile covers about 460,000 distinct CDR3 sequences, with 12% appearing a single time and about 5% taken by the ten largest. This sample stems from a study of T-cell reconstitution after alpha-beta-depleted transplantation in children. CDR1 SGHVS and CDR2 FNYEAQ come from the germline V gene. This CDR3 has 14 amino acids. V trimming: 5 bases; J trimming: 7 bases; junction bases outside the gene matches: 7.

The chain uses TRBV7-6 and TRBJ2-1, with TRBD1 matching over 8 bases. The clonotype comes from a human donor who donated a stem cell graft to a child with combined immunodeficiency. The specimen comprised PBMCs from the stem cell graft donor, sampled from the stem cell graft. CDR3 nucleotide sequence: TGTGCCAGCAGCACCTCGACAGGGGTGAATGAGCAGTTCTTC. Residues: CASSTSTGVNEQFF.